This TCR beta chain was identified during a study of molecular identifiers for immune sequencing clone quantification. On the study more broadly: RNA, taken in replicates from approximately 20,000 or 100,000 naive CD8 cells, was split five ways, with four sequenced.

This CDR3 is built from 17 residues. V gave up 6 bases and J gave up 3 bases; unmatched junction bases: 10. TCRdb ran MiXCR on the PCR reads and lists one entry per CDR3 protein. Here the sample spans over 60,000 distinct CDR3 sequences, 19% being singletons. The V call is TRBV12-3 or TRBV12-4, the J call TRBJ2-3; 12 bases map to TRBD2. The sequenced sample was naive CD8+ T cells from blood, with Jurkat cell RNA spiked in. Noted subset: FACS-sorted CD8+CD4-CCR7+CD45RA+ naive T cells. This receptor was identified in a human donor in good health. Some libraries in this study had Jurkat cell RNA spiked in. The CDR3 region is CASRPQLAGGRTDTQYF. CDR3 in DNA: TGTGCCAGCAGACCCCAACTAGCGGGAGGTAGGACAGATACGCAGTATTTT.